This T cell receptor (beta chain) was captured by sequencing in a study of CD8+CD57+ T cells in acquired aplastic anemia (dated by TCRdb to 2017 to 2018). Broadly, across the study: DNA extracted from sorted CD4+ and CD8+ cells had a mean of roughly 3.3 ug, with a range of 0.2 to 27.4 ug. Mean read counts for healthy donor samples were about 9.8 million for CD4+ cells and 11 million to 14 million for CD8+ cells. General findings and caveats noted by the study authors: Although around 30 CD8+ CDR3 sequences were shared by patients and controls, these sequences appeared highly expressed in patients and within the immunodominant clones of patients. Patients and healthy controls showed no significant difference in CD8+ Simpson's diversity (P=0.060).

The study deep-sequenced TCR repertoires of sorted CD4+ and CD8+ blood T cells from severe aplastic anemia patients and healthy subjects. Ficoll-Paque density gradient centrifugation was used to isolate peripheral blood mononuclear cells. Before DNA extraction, CD4+ and CD8+ T cells were sorted with FACS or magnetic beads. Comments on this clonotype: Its cognate antigen has yet to be identified. Per-base quality was not reported, and no clone a single base away is much larger than it.

Genomic DNA served as template for TCR beta VDJ combination and CDR3 sequence profiling. TCR repertoire sequencing was run on an Illumina HiSeq 2000. The source study handled its data this way. TRBV/TRBJ rearrangement plots, CDR3 size and DJ length profiles, and Simpson's diversity index were used to evaluate the repertoires. The immunodominant clone was defined as the most abundant DNA sequence in deep sequencing data. CDR3 amino acid sequences were screened for sharing across subjects and were compared with published repertoires and the VDJdb database. Clones were called with MiXCR by TCRdb after fastp trimmed the public reads at Q25, and only in-frame beta chains were retained. Identical CDR3 proteins give one entry, which carries the most common genes and DNA. It is TCRdb's table, rather than the study itself, that gives the V and J calls and clone size. Across this sample there are about 70,000 distinct CDR3 sequences, with around half seen only once. Roughly 8.7% of the sample rests with the top ten.

From the germline V gene, CDR1 is SGHDN and CDR2 is FVKESK. Including cysteine and phenylalanine, the CDR3 has 13 amino acids. Only the CDR3 DNA stays, 39 bases, in frame from base 1. The germline ends are 9 bases apart after V is trimmed by 6 bases and J by 3 bases. The sample taken for sequencing was sorted CD4+, CD8+, or CD8+CD57+ T cells (not recorded which) from PBMCs. The source is a human donor in good health, serving as a control. The chain employs TRBV14 and TRBJ1-5, with TRBD1 tentatively as D gene (6 bases match). The nucleotides are TGTGCCAGCAGTCGGACAGTCAATCAGCCCCAGCATTTT. It specifies CASSRTVNQPQHF. With all but the CDR3 taken from the reference TRBV14 and TRBJ1-5 genes, the full variable domain is: EAGVTQFPSHSVIEKGQTVTLRCDPISGHDNLYWYRRVMGKEIKFLLHFVKESKQDESGMPNNRFLAERTGGTYSTLKVQPAELEDSGVYFCASSRTVNQPQHFGDGTRLSIL.